The 3 T cell receptor beta chains given below trace back to one sample, sequenced in a study of molecular identifiers for immune sequencing clone quantification (dated by TCRdb to 2016 to 2019). To prepare the library, PCR was applied. TCRdb lists the instrument as NextSeq 500. TCRdb reanalyzed the raw reads on its own, using fastp at Q25 for trimming and MiXCR for clone calling, and kept in-frame beta chains. Rows are combined by CDR3 protein, so each entry shows the most common genes and DNA. This sample comprises some 680,000 distinct CDR3 sequences, over 25% of them detected only once. Around 0.78% of the sample lies in the top ten. Sequencing was carried out using naive CD8+ T cells from blood, with Jurkat cell RNA spiked in. According to the study, the label for this sample's cell subset or site signals: FACS-sorted CD8+CD4-CCR7+CD45RA+ naive T cells. The receptors derive from a human donor in good health. Some libraries in this study had Jurkat cell RNA spiked in.

Worth noting for this clonotype: Just one base apart from a much larger clone, this may be a read error. CDR3 region: CASSSILVSGANVLPF. CDR3 in DNA: TGTGCCAGCAGTTCGATACTAGTTTCCGGGGCCAACGTCCTGCCTTTC. The chain couples TRBV27 to TRBJ2-6; D could derive from TRBD1 or TRBD2 (5 bases each). The CDR3 is 16 residues long. Germline CDR1 is MNHEY and CDR2 is SMNVEV (reference sequence).

The chain combines TRBV19 with TRBJ2-7; D is undetermined. This CDR3 is built from 14 residues. Germline V gene lookup returns CDR1 LNHDA and CDR2 SQIVND (reference sequence). V lost 5 bases and J 0 bases, leaving 11 bases between the germline ends. CDR3 sequence: CASSPDGSSYEQYF. CDR3 nucleotide sequence: TGTGCCAGTAGTCCAGACGGAAGCTCCTACGAGCAGTACTTC.

For this clonotype: Possible read error: a much larger clone is one base away. The chain is built from TRBV13 and TRBJ2-7; D is possibly TRBD2 (5 bases). Germline V gene data show CDR1 as PRHDT and CDR2 as FYEKMQ (reference sequence). The CDR3 sequence is 14 residues long. The CDR3 sequence: CASSFTEGMAEQHF. CDR3 sequence (DNA): TGTGCCAGCAGCTTTACCGAGGGAATGGCCGAGCAGCACTTC.